This record concerns one T cell receptor (beta chain) sequence. Profiled with immunoSEQ multiplex PCR; TCRdb holds only in-frame clones, not every one. The repertoire holds about 38,000 clones, with roughly 88% as singletons. This entry is derived from a study of blood T cell repertoires in COVID-19. The CDR3 runs 14 residues. V gave up 8 bases and J gave up 0 bases; unmatched junction bases: 7. Germline assignment: CDR1 KGHSH and CDR2 LQKENI. The receptor's source is a man between 70 and 80 years old with active COVID-19. The genes are TRBV18 and TRBJ2-7; TRBD1 agrees at 7 bases. Sequencing was carried out using peripheral blood. Here the CDR3 DNA reads TGTGCCAGCCGTGGACAGGAGAGCTCCTACGAGCAGTACTTC. Amino acid sequence: CASRGQESSYEQYF.